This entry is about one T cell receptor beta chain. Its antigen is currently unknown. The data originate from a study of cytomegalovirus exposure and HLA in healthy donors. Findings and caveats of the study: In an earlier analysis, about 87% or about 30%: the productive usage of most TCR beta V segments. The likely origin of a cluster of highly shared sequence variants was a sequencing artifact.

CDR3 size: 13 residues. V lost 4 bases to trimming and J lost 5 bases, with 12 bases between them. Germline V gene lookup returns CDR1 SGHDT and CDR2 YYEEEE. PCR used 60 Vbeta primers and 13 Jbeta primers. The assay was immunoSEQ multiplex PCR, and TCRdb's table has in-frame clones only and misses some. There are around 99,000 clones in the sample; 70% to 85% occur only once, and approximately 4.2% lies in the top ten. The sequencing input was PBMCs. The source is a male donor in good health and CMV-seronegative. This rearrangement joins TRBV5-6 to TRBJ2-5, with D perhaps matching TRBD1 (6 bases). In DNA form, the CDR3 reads TGTGCCAGCAGCCGGGGCAGGGGTGAGACCCAGTACTTC. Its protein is CASSRGRGETQYF.